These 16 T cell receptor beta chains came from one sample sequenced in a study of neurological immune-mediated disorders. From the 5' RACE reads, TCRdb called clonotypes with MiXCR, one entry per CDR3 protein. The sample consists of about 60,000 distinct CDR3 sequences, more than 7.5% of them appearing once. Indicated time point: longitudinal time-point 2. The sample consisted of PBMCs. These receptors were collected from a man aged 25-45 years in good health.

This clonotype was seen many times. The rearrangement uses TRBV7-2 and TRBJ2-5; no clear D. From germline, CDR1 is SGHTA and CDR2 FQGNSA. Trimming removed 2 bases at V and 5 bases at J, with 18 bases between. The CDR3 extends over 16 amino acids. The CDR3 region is CASSLSPAFREETQYF. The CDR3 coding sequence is TGTGCCAGCAGCTTATCCCCAGCCTTTAGAGAGGAGACCCAGTACTTC.

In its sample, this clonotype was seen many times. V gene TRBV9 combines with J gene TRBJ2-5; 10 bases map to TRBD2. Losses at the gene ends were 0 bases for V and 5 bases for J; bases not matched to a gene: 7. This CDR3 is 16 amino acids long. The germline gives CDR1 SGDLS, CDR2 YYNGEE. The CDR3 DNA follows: TGTGCCAGCAGCGTAGCTAGCGGGAGATCTGGTGAGACCCAGTACTTC. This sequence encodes CASSVASGRSGETQYF.

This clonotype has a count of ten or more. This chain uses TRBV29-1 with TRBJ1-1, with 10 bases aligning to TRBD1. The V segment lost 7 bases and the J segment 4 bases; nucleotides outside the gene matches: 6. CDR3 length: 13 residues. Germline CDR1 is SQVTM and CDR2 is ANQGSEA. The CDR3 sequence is CSADRGPGTEAFF. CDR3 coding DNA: TGCAGCGCAGACAGGGGGCCGGGCACTGAAGCTTTCTTT.

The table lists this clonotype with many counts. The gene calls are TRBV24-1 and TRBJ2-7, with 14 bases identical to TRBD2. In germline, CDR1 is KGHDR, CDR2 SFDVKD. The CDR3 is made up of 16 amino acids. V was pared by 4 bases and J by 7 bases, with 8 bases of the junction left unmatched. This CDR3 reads CATSDPGLAGGVEQYF. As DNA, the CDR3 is TGTGCCACCAGTGACCCAGGACTAGCGGGAGGTGTAGAGCAGTACTTC.

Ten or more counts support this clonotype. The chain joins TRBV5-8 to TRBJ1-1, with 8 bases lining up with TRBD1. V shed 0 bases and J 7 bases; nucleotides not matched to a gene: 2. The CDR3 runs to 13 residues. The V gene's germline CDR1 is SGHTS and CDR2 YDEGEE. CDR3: CASSLDRGYEAFF. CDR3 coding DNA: TGTGCCAGCAGCTTGGACAGGGGGTATGAAGCTTTCTTT.

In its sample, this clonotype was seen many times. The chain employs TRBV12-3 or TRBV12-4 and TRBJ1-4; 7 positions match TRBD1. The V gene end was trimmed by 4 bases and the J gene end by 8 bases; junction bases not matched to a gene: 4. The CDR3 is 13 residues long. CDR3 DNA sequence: TGTGCCAGCAGTTATACAGGGGACGAAAAACTGTTTTTT. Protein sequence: CASSYTGDEKLFF.

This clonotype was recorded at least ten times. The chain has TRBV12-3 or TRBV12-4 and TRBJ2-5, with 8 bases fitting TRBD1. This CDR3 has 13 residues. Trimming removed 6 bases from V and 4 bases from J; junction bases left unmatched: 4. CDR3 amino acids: CASRGTGTETQYF. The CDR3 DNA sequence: TGTGCCAGCAGGGGGACAGGTACAGAGACCCAGTACTTC.

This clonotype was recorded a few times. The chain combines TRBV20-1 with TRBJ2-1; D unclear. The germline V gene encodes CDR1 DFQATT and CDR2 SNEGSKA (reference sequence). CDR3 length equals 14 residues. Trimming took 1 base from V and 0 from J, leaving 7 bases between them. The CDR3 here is CSARAAASYNEQFF. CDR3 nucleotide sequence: TGCAGTGCTAGAGCTGCGGCCTCCTACAATGAGCAGTTCTTC.

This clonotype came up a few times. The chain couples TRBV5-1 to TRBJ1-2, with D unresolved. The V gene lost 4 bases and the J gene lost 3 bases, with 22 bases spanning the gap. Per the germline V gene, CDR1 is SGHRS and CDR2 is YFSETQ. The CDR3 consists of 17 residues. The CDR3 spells CASSEFGEPHLDYGYTF. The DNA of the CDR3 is TGCGCCAGCAGCGAGTTTGGGGAGCCCCACCTGGACTATGGCTACACCTTC.

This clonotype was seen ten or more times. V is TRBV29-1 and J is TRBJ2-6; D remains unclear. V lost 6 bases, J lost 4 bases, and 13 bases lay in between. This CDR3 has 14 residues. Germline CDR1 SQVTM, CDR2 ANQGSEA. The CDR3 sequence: CSVTWGTGANVLTF. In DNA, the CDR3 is TGCAGCGTGACGTGGGGTACCGGGGCCAACGTCCTGACTTTC. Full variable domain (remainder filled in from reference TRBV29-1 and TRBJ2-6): SAVISQKPSRDICQRGTSLTIQCQVDSQVTMMFWYRQQPGQSLTLIATANQGSEATYESGFVIDKFPISRPNLTFSTLTVSNMSPEDSSIYLCSVTWGTGANVLTFGAGSRLTVL.

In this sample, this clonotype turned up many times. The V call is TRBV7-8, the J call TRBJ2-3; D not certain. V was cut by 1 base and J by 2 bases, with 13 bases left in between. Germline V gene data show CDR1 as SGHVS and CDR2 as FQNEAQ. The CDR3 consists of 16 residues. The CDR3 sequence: CASSLGVASTTDTQYF. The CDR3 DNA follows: TGTGCCAGCAGCTTAGGAGTCGCGAGCACCACAGATACGCAGTATTTT.

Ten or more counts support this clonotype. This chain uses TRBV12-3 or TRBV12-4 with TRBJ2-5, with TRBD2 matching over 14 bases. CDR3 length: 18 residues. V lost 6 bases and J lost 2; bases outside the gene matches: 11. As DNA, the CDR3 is TGTGCCAGCAGCCCGACTAGCGGGAGGGCCGGTGGGCAAGAGACCCAGTACTTC. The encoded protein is CASSPTSGRAGGQETQYF.

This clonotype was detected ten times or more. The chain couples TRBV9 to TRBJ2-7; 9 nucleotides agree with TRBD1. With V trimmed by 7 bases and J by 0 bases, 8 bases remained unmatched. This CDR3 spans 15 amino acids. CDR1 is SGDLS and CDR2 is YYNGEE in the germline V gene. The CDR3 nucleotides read TGTGCCAGCCAGCCGGGACAGGGTAGCTCCTACGAGCAGTACTTC. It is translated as CASQPGQGSSYEQYF.

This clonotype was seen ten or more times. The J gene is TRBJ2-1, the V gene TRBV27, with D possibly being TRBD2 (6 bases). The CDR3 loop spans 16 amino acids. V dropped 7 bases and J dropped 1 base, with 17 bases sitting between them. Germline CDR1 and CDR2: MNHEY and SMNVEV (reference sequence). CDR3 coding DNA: TGTGCCAGCAAGGGCGGCGGTGCGGGGTCCTACAATGAGCAGTTCTTC. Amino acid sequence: CASKGGGAGSYNEQFF.

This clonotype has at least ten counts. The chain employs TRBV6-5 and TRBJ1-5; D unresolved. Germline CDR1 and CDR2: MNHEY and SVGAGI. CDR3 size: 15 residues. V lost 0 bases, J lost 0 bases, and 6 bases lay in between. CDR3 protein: CASSYSAYSNQPQHF. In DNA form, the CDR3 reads TGTGCCAGCAGTTACTCCGCCTATAGCAATCAGCCCCAGCATTTT.

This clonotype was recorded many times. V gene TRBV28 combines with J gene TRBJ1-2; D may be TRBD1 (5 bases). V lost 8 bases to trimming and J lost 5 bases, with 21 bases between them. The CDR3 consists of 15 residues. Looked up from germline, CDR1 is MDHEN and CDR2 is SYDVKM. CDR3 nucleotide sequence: TGTGCCAGCCTCCCTGGGGCAGAGGCTTTTTATGGCTACACCTTC. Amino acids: CASLPGAEAFYGYTF.